This T cell receptor (beta chain) was retrieved from a study of blood T cell repertoires in COVID-19. The CDR3 length is 16 residues. The ends were cut back, 3 bases at V and 6 bases at J, with 17 bases in the middle. The germline gives CDR1 SGHNT, CDR2 YENEEA. Data came from immunoSEQ multiplex PCR; TCRdb stores just in-frame clones and leaves some out. The sample consists of some 150,000 clones, roughly 90% of them appearing once. This chain links TRBV11-3 with TRBJ2-2; possible D gene TRBD1, 6 bases. Sequencing input: PBMCs or T cells enriched from blood (not recorded which). The sequence derives from a young woman with acute COVID-19. The CDR3 region has the DNA TGTGCCAGCAGCTTGACAGGCCCCGCCTTCCCCGGGGAGCTGTTTTTT. Translating gives CASSLTGPAFPGELFF.